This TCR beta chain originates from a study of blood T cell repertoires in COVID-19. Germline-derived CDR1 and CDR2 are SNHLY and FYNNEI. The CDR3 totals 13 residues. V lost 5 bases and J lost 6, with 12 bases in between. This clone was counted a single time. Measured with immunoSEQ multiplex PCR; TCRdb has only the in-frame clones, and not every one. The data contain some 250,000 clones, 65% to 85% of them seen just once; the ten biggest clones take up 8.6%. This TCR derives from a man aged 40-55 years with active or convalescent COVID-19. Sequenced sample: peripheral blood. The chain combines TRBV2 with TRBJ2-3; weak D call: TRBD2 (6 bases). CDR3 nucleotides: TGTGCCAGCAGTCGACTAGGTGCGGATACGCAGTATTTT. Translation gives CASSRLGADTQYF.